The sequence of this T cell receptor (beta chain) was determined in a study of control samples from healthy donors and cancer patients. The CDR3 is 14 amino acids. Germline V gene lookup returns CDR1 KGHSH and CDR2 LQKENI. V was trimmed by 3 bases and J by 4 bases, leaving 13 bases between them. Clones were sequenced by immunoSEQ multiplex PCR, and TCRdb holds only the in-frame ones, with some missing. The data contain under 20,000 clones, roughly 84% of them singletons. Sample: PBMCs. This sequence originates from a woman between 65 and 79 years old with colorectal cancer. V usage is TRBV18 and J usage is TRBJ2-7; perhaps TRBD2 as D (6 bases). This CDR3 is CASSPSGTRYEQYF. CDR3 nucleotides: TGTGCCAGCTCACCCTCAGGGACTCGTTACGAGCAGTACTTC.